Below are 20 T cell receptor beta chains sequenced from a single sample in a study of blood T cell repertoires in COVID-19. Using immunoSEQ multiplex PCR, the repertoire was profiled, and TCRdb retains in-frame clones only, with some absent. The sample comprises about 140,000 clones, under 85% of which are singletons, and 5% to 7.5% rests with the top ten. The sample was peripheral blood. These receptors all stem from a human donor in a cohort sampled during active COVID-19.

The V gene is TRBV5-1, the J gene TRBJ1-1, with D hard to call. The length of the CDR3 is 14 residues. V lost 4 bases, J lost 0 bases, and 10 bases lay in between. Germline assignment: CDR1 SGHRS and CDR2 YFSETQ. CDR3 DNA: TGCGCCAGCAGCCCGTCCGCGGTGAACACTGAAGCTTTCTTT. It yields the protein CASSPSAVNTEAFF.

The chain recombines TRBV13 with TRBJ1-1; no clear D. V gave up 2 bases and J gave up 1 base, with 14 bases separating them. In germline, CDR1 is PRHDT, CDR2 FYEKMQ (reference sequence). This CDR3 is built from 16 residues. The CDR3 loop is CASSLLVLDKNTEAFF. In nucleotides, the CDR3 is TGTGCCAGCAGCTTATTAGTGTTAGACAAGAACACTGAAGCTTTCTTT.

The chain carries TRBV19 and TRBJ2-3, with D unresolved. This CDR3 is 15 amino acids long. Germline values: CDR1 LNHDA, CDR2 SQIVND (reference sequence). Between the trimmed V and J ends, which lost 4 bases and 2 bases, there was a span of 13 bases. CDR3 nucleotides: TGTGCCAGTAGTACGCTAGGCCTGATCACAGATACGCAGTATTTT. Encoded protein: CASSTLGLITDTQYF.

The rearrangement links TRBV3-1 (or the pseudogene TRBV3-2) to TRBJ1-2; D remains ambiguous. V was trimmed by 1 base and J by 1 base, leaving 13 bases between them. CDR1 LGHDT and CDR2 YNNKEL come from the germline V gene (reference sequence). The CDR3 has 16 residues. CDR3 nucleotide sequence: TGTGCCAGCAGCCAAGTCGGCGGCGCAAATAACTATGGCTACACCTTC. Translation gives CASSQVGGANNYGYTF.

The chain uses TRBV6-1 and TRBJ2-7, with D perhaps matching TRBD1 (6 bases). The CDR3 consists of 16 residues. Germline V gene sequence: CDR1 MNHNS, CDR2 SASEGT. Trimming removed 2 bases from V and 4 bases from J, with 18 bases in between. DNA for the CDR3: TGTGCCAGCAGTGAATGGATGGGGCAGGGGATGTACGAGCAGTACTTC. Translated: CASSEWMGQGMYEQYF.

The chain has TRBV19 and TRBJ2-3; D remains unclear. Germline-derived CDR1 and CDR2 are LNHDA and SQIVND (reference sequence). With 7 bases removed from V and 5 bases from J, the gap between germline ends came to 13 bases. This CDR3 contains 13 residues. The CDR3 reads CASTPGWVDTQYF. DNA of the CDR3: TGTGCCAGTACTCCCGGGTGGGTAGATACGCAGTATTTT. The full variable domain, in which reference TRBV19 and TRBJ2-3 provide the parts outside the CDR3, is DGGITQSPKYLFRKEGQNVTLSCEQNLNHDAMYWYRQDPGQGLRLIYYSQIVNDFQKGDIAEGYSVSREKKESFPLTVTSAQKNPTAFYLCASTPGWVDTQYFGPGTRLTVL.

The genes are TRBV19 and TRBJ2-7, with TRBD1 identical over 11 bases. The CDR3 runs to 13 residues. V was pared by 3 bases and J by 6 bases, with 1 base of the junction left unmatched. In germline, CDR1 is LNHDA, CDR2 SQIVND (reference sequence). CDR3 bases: TGTGCCAGTAGTATGGACAGGGGGCGCGAGCAGTACTTC. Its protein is CASSMDRGREQYF.

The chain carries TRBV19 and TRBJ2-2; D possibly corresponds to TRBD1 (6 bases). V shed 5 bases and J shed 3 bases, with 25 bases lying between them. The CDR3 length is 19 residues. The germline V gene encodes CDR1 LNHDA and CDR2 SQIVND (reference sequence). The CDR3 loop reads CASSQMGRGGRGDTGELFF. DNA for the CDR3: TGTGCCAGTAGTCAGATGGGCAGGGGCGGCCGGGGTGACACCGGGGAGCTGTTTTTT.

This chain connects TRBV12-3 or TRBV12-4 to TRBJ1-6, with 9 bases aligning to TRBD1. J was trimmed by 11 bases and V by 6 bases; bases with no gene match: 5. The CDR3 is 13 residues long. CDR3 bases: TGTGCCAGCAGCCGGACAGGGGTGGCACCCCTCCACTTT. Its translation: CASSRTGVAPLHF.

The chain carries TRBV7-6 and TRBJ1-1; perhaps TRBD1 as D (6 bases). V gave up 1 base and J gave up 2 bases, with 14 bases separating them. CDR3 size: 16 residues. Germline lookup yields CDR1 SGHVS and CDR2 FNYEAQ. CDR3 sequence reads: CASSLGKQGVNTEAFF. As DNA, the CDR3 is TGTGCCAGCAGCTTAGGTAAACAGGGAGTTAACACTGAAGCTTTCTTT.

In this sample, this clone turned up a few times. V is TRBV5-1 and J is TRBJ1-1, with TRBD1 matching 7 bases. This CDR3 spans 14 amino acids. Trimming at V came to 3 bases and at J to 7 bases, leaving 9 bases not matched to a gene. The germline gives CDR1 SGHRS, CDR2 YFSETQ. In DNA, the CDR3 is TGCGCCAGCAGCTCGGATACGAGACAGGGTGAAGCTTTCTTT. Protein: CASSSDTRQGEAFF.

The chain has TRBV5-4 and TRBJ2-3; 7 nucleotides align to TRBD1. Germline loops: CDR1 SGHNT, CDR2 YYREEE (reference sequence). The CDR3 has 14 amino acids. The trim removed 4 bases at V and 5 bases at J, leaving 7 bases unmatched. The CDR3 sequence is CASSLGTDIDTQYF. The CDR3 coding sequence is TGTGCCAGCAGCCTAGGGACAGATATAGATACGCAGTATTTT.

The CDR3 DNA follows: TGTGCCAGCAGCCGTACCGGGACAGCTAACTATGGCTACACCTTC. It encodes CASSRTGTANYGYTF. The J gene is TRBJ1-2, the V gene TRBV7-9; 7 bases map to TRBD1. The CDR3 runs 15 residues. The germline V gene encodes CDR1 SEHNR and CDR2 FQNEAQ (reference sequence). The trim removed 5 bases at V and 0 bases at J, leaving 6 bases unmatched.

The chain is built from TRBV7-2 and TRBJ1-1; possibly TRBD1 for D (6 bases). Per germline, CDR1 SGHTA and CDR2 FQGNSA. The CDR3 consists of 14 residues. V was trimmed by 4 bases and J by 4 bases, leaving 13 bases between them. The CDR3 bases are TGTGCCAGCAGCTACGGACAGAGAACCACTGAAGCTTTCTTT. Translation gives CASSYGQRTTEAFF.

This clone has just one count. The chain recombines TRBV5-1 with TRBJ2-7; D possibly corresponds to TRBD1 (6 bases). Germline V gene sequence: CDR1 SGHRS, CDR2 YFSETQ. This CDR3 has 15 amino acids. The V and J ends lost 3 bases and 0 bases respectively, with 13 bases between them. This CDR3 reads CASSWGQGPSYEQYF. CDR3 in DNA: TGCGCCAGCAGCTGGGGGCAGGGACCCTCCTACGAGCAGTACTTC. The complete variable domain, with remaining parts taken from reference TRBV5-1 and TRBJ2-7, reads KAGVTQTPRYLIKTRGQQVTLSCSPISGHRSVSWYQQTPGQGLQFLFEYFSETQRNKGNFPGRFSGRQFSNSRSEMNVSTLELGDSALYLCASSWGQGPSYEQYFGPGTRLTVT.

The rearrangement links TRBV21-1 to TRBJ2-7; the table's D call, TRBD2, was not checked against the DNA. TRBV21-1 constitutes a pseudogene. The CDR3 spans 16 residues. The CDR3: CASSKGEPLGGTKQYF. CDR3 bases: TGTGCCAGCAGCAAAGGTGAACCCCTGGGGGGTACGAAGCAGTACTTC.

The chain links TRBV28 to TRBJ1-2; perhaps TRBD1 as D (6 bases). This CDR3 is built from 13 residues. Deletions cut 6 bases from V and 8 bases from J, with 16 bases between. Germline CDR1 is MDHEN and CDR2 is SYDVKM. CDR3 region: CASSQTGFYGYTF. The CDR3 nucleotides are TGTGCCAGCAGCCAAACAGGGTTCTACGGCTACACCTTC.

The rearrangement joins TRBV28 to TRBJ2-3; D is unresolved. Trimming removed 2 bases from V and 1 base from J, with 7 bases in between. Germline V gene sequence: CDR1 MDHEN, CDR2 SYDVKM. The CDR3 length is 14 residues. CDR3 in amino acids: CASSLAAGTDTQYF. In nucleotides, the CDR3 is TGTGCCAGCAGTTTAGCGGCGGGCACAGATACGCAGTATTTT.

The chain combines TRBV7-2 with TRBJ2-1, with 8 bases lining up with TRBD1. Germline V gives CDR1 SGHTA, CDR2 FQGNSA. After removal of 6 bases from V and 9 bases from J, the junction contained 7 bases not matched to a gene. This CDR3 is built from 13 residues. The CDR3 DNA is TGTGCCAGCAGTCGCAGGGGGCGAGCTGAGCAGTTCTTC. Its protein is CASSRRGRAEQFF. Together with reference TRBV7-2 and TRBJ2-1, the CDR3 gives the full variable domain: GAGVSQSPSNKVTEKGKDVELRCDPISGHTALYWYRQSLGQGLEFLIYFQGNSAPDKSGLPSDRFSAERTGGSVSTLTIQRTQQEDSAVYLCASSRRGRAEQFFGPGTRLTVL.

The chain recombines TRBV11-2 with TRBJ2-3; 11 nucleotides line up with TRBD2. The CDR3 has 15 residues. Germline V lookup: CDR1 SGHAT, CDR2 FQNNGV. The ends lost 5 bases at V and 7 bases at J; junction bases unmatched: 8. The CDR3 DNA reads TGTGCCAGCAGCGATGTGGTAGCGGGGGGGTATACGCAGTATTTT. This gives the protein CASSDVVAGGYTQYF.